Shown below are 3 T cell receptor beta chains from a single sample sequenced in a study of blood T cells in healthy people across ages. Using a J-beta primer mix together with a sample-barcoded 5' primer, a second PCR was run for roughly 6 to 11 cycles. Via MiXCR, TCRdb re-called the 5' RACE reads, giving one row per CDR3 protein. The sample records approximately 800,000 distinct CDR3 sequences, 25% to 30% being singletons. These same records also appear under a second study, on T cells of mothers and their children.

The sequenced material came from blood. The receptors originated from a boy younger than 18 in good health.

This clonotype has a handful of counts. The CDR3 region has the DNA TGTGCCAGCAGCCATTTCGGGCGTGGGAGCTCTGGAAACACCATATATTTT. Translation: CASSHFGRGSSGNTIYF. This chain joins TRBV6-1 and TRBJ1-3; D remains unclear. CDR1 and CDR2 from the germline V gene are MNHNS and SASEGT. Trimming took off 6 bases at V and 0 bases at J, with 18 bases between the two ends. There are 17 residues in the CDR3.

In nucleotides, the CDR3 is TGTGCCAGCGGCTTGCGGTCGGGCTACACCTTC. This gives the protein CASGLRSGYTF. The chain is built from TRBV28 and TRBJ1-2; no firm D call. CDR1 is MDHEN and CDR2 is SYDVKM in the germline V gene. V lost 8 bases and J 8 bases, leaving 12 bases between the germline ends. The CDR3 runs 11 residues.

This clonotype has just a few counts. The rearrangement joins TRBV3-1 to TRBJ1-2; D possibly corresponds to TRBD1 (5 bases). V was trimmed by 8 bases and J by 0 bases, leaving 13 bases between them. The germline V gene has CDR1 LGHDT and CDR2 YNNKEL (reference sequence). This CDR3 is 14 amino acids long. In DNA form, the CDR3 reads TGTGCCAGCCGCGGAGAGGGGCCTAACTATGGCTACACCTTC. As protein: CASRGEGPNYGYTF.